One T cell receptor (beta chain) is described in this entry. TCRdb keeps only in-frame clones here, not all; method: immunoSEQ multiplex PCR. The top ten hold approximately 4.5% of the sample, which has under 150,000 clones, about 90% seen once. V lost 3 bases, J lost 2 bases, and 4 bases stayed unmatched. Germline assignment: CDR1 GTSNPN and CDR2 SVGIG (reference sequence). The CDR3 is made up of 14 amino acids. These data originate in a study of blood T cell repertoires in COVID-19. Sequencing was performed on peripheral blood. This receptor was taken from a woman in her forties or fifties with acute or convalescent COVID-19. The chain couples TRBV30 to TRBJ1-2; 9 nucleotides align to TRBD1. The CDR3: CAWSQDRGNYGYTF. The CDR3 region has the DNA TGTGCCTGGAGCCAGGACAGGGGCAACTATGGCTACACCTTC.